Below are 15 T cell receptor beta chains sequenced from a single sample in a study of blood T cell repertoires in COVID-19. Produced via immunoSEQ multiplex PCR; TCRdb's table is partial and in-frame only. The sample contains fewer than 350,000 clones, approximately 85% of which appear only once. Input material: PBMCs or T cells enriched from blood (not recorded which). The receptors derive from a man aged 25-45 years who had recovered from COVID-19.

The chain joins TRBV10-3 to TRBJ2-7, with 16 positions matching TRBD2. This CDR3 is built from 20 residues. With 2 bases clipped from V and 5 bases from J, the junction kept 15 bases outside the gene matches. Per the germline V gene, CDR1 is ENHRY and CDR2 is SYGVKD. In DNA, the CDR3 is TGTGCCATCAGTGAGGGCCCCGGGACTAGCGGGGGGGCCTTTTTTGACGAGCAGTACTTC. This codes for CAISEGPGTSGGAFFDEQYF.

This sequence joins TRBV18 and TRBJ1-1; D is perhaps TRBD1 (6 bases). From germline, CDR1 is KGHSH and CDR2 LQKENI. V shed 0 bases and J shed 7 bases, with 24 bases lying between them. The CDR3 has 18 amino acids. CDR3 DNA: TGTGCCAGCTCACCACCCTTTGGACAGACGACCGTCTTGGGTGAAGCTTTCTTT. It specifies CASSPPFGQTTVLGEAFF.

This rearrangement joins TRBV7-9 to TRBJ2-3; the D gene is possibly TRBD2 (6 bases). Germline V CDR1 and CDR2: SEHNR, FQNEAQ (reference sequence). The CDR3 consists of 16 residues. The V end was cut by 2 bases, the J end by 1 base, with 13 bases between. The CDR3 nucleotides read TGTGCCAGCAGCTTATCCGTGGCTAGCGGCACAGATACGCAGTATTTT. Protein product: CASSLSVASGTDTQYF.

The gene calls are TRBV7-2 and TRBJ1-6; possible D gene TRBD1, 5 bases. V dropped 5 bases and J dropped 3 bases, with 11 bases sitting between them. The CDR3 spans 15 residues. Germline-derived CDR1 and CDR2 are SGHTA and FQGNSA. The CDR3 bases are TGTGCCAGCAGCGGTGTCGGGGGCTATAATTCACCCCTCCACTTT. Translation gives CASSGVGGYNSPLHF. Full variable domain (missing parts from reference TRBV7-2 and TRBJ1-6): GAGVSQSPSNKVTEKGKDVELRCDPISGHTALYWYRQSLGQGLEFLIYFQGNSAPDKSGLPSDRFSAERTGGSVSTLTIQRTQQEDSAVYLCASSGVGGYNSPLHFGNGTRLTVT.

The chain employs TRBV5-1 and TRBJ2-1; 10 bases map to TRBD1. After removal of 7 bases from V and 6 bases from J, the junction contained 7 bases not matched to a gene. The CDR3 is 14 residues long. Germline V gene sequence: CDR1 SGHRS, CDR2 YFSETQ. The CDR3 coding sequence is TGCGCCAGCGAGACCGGGACAGGGGCCAATGAGCAGTTCTTC. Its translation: CASETGTGANEQFF.

CDR3 in amino acids: CASSYRDSWNTEAFF. CDR3 nucleotides: TGTGCCAGCAGCTATAGGGACAGCTGGAACACTGAAGCTTTCTTT. The chain recombines TRBV6-5 with TRBJ1-1, with 7 bases aligning to TRBD1. CDR3 length: 15 amino acids. CDR1 is MNHEY, CDR2 SVGAGI, per germline. V lost 6 bases, J lost 1 base, and 8 bases stayed unmatched.

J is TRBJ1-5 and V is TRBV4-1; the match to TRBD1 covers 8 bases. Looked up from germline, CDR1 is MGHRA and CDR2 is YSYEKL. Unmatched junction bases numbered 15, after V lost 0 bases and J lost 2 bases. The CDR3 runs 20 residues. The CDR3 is CASSQDIRDRQFMGNQPQHF. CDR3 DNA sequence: TGCGCCAGCAGCCAAGACATACGGGACAGGCAGTTTATGGGCAATCAGCCCCAGCATTTT.

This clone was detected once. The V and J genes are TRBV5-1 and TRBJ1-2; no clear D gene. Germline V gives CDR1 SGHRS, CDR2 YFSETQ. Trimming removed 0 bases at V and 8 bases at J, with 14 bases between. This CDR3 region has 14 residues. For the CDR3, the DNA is TGCGCCAGCAGCTTGGCCGCGCCAGGCTACGGCTACACCTTC. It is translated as CASSLAAPGYGYTF.

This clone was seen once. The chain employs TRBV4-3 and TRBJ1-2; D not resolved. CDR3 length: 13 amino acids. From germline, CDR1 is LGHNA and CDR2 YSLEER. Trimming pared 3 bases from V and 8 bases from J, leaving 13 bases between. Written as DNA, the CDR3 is TGCGCCAGCAGCCATCGAGATGCGGGGGGCTACACCTTC. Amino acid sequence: CASSHRDAGGYTF.

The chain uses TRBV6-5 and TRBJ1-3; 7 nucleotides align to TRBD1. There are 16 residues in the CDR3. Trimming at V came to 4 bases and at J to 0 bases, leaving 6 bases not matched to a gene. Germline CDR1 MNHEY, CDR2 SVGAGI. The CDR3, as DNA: TGTGCCAGCAGTTCGGGACAGCCCCGCTCTGGAAACACCATATATTTT. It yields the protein CASSSGQPRSGNTIYF.

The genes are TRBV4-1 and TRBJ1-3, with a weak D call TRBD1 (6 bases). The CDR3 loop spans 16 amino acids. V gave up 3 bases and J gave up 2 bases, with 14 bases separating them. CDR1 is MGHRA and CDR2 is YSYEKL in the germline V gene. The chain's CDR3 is CASSQDGQLPGNTIYF. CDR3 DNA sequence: TGCGCCAGCAGCCAGGATGGACAGCTCCCTGGAAACACCATATATTTT.

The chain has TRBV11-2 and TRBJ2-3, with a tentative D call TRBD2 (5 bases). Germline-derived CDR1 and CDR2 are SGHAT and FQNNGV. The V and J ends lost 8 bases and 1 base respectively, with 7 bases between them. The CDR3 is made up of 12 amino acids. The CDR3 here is CASQEGTDTQYF. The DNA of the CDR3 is TGTGCCAGCCAGGAGGGCACAGATACGCAGTATTTT.

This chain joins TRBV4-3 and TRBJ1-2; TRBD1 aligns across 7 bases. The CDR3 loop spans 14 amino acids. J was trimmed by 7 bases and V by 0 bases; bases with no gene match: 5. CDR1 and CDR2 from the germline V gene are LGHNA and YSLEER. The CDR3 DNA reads TGCGCCAGCAGCCAAGATTTGGCAGGGGGTGGCTACACCTTC. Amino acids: CASSQDLAGGGYTF.

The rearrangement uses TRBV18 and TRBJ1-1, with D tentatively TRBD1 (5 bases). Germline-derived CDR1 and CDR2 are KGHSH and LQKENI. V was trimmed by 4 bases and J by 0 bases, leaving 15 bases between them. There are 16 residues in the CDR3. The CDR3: CASSLLSTELNTEAFF. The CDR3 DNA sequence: TGTGCCAGCTCACTCTTGTCGACAGAACTGAACACTGAAGCTTTCTTT.

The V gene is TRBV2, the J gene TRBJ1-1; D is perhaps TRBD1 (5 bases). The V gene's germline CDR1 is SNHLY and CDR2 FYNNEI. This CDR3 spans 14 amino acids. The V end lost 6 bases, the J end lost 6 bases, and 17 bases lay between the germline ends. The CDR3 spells CASSEMEGASEAFF. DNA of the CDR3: TGTGCCAGCAGCGAAATGGAAGGGGCTTCTGAAGCTTTCTTT.